The 27 T cell receptor beta chains below all came from one sample that was sequenced in a study of blood T cell repertoires in COVID-19. Clones were sequenced by immunoSEQ multiplex PCR, and TCRdb holds only the in-frame ones, with some missing. Among around 140,000 clones listed, roughly 84% were seen once. The sequencing input was PBMCs or T cells enriched from blood (not recorded which). All receptors derive from a man between 45 and 60 years old in a cohort exposed to, infected with or recovered from COVID-19 (not recorded which).

The gene calls are TRBV11-2 and TRBJ2-1; 13 nucleotides align to TRBD2. The CDR3 is made up of 16 amino acids. The junction had 5 bases not matched to a gene; V was cut back by 5 bases and J by 4 bases. Looked up from germline, CDR1 is SGHAT and CDR2 is FQNNGV. The CDR3 coding sequence is TGTGCCAGCAGCGCCACTAGCGGGGGGGGTTACAATGAGCAGTTCTTC. It specifies CASSATSGGGYNEQFF.

This clone was picked up a small number of times. The chain couples TRBV5-6 to TRBJ1-1; TRBD1 matches at 7 bases. With V trimmed by 4 bases and J by 1 base, 7 bases remained unmatched. Germline-derived CDR1 and CDR2 are SGHDT and YYEEEE. This CDR3 is 15 amino acids long. The CDR3 reads CASSDLQGPNTEAFF. The CDR3 DNA is TGTGCCAGCAGCGACCTACAGGGGCCGAACACTGAAGCTTTCTTT.

This clone was seen more than once but under ten times. V gene TRBV18 combines with J gene TRBJ1-5, with D possibly being TRBD1 (5 bases). Germline V lookup: CDR1 KGHSH, CDR2 LQKENI. The CDR3 runs to 13 residues. The V gene lost 1 base and the J gene lost 6 bases, with 7 bases spanning the gap. The CDR3 sequence is CASSPHGGQPQHF. In DNA, the CDR3 is TGTGCCAGCTCACCACACGGGGGTCAGCCCCAGCATTTT.

This clone was found once. The chain links TRBV27 to TRBJ1-1; 8 positions match TRBD1. The CDR3 covers 16 residues. V gave up 0 bases and J gave up 7 bases; unmatched junction bases: 10. Per germline, CDR1 MNHEY and CDR2 SMNVEV (reference sequence). CDR3 nucleotide sequence: TGTGCCAGCAGTTTATCATCGCAGGGGGCAAGAGGTGAAGCTTTCTTT. Residues: CASSLSSQGARGEAFF.

The chain recombines TRBV18 with TRBJ1-1; a weak D match, TRBD1 (5 bases). Trimming shortened V by 8 bases and J by 0 bases, and 10 bases separated the two germline ends. This CDR3 region has 13 residues. Germline values: CDR1 KGHSH, CDR2 LQKENI. The CDR3 reads CASTTVMNTEAFF. The DNA of the CDR3 is TGTGCCAGCACGACAGTCATGAACACTGAAGCTTTCTTT.

The gene calls are TRBV3-1 (or the pseudogene TRBV3-2) and TRBJ2-5; D might be TRBD2 (7 bases). Trimming took 2 bases from V and 5 from J, leaving 12 bases between them. The CDR3 runs 14 residues. Germline CDR1 LGHDT, CDR2 YNNKEL (reference sequence). The CDR3 bases are TGTGCCAGCAGCCAAAGGGGGGGCCTGGAGACCCAGTACTTC. Amino acids: CASSQRGGLETQYF.

This clone appeared once. This chain's CDR3 is CASSQDVQAHNEQFF. In DNA form, the CDR3 reads TGCGCCAGCAGCCAAGATGTACAGGCCCACAATGAGCAGTTCTTC. The chain links TRBV4-3 to TRBJ2-1, with TRBD1 as a possible D gene (5 bases). The V gene lost 0 bases and the J gene lost 5 bases, with 11 bases spanning the gap. Germline values: CDR1 LGHNA, CDR2 YSLEER. The CDR3 covers 15 residues.

This CDR3 is CASSPQRVEQYF. CDR3 nucleotides: TGTGCCAGCTCACCACAGAGGGTCGAGCAGTACTTC. The rearrangement joins TRBV18 to TRBJ2-7; a possible D gene is TRBD2 (5 bases). The CDR3 spans 12 residues. Trimming took 1 base from V and 6 from J, leaving 7 bases between them. CDR1 is KGHSH and CDR2 is LQKENI in the germline V gene. The whole variable domain, filled in from reference TRBV18 and TRBJ2-7, reads NAGVMQNPRHLVRRRGQEARLRCSPMKGHSHVYWYRQLPEEGLKFMVYLQKENIIDESGMPKERFSAEFPKEGPSILRIQQVVRGDSAAYFCASSPQRVEQYFGPGTRLTVT.

This chain connects TRBV9 to TRBJ2-1, with D unresolved. Trimming cost V 0 bases and J 3 bases, with 4 bases left between them. The CDR3 contains 13 residues. Per the germline V gene, CDR1 is SGDLS and CDR2 is YYNGEE. CDR3 in amino acids: CASSVDSYNEQFF. In DNA, the CDR3 is TGTGCCAGCAGCGTAGACAGCTACAATGAGCAGTTCTTC.

This rearrangement joins TRBV24-1 to TRBJ2-1; weak D call: TRBD2 (6 bases). This CDR3 spans 16 amino acids. The germline V gene encodes CDR1 KGHDR and CDR2 SFDVKD. V lost 5 bases, J lost 0 bases, and 13 bases lay in between. The DNA for the CDR3 is TGTGCCACCAGTGGCGAAGACGGGAGCTCCTACAATGAGCAGTTCTTC. As protein: CATSGEDGSSYNEQFF.

V is TRBV30 and J is TRBJ1-2; D remains unclear. Germline CDR1 GTSNPN, CDR2 SVGIG (reference sequence). V lost 4 bases, J lost 4 bases, and 10 bases lay in between. The CDR3 contains 12 residues. CDR3 protein: CAWNREGYGYTF. CDR3 DNA: TGTGCCTGGAACCGGGAGGGCTATGGCTACACCTTC.

The genes are TRBV6-1 and TRBJ2-7; D not resolved. V dropped 3 bases and J dropped 2 bases, with 8 bases sitting between them. CDR1 and CDR2 from the germline V gene are MNHNS and SASEGT. This CDR3 has 13 amino acids. The CDR3 DNA follows: TGTGCCAGCAGTGACGCAGGTCCCTACGAGCAGTACTTC. Translated: CASSDAGPYEQYF.

The chain joins TRBV5-6 to TRBJ2-3; 14 bases line up with TRBD2. The CDR3 has 17 amino acids. Germline-derived CDR1 and CDR2 are SGHDT and YYEEEE. V lost 1 base and J lost 3; bases outside the gene matches: 4. DNA for the CDR3: TGTGCCAGCAGCTTGCATGGGACTAGCGGGAGAACAGATACGCAGTATTTT. Its protein is CASSLHGTSGRTDTQYF.

This chain links TRBV9 with TRBJ2-1, with TRBD2 matching 8 bases. The CDR3 sequence is 15 residues long. Germline V gene lookup returns CDR1 SGDLS and CDR2 YYNGEE. With 4 bases clipped from V and 3 bases from J, the junction kept 6 bases outside the gene matches. The CDR3 DNA follows: TGTGCCAGCAGCCCTCCAGCGGGGGACTACAATGAGCAGTTCTTC. Protein sequence: CASSPPAGDYNEQFF.

The chain couples TRBV2 to TRBJ1-2; 8 bases line up with TRBD1. The CDR3 sequence is 15 residues long. Germline loops: CDR1 SNHLY, CDR2 FYNNEI. With 6 bases clipped from V and 1 base from J, the junction kept 7 bases outside the gene matches. The CDR3, as DNA: TGTGCCAGCAGACGACAGGGGACCTTTAACTATGGCTACACCTTC. This gives the protein CASRRQGTFNYGYTF.

CDR3 nucleotides: TGTGCCAGCAGCCAGCGGAGCCCATCACCCCTCCACTTT. Its translation is CASSQRSPSPLHF. This chain joins TRBV3-1 (or the pseudogene TRBV3-2) and TRBJ1-6; D remains ambiguous. CDR1 is LGHDT and CDR2 is YNNKEL in the germline V gene (reference sequence). Trimming took 3 bases from V and 10 from J, leaving 10 bases between them. The CDR3 totals 13 residues.

The chain couples TRBV30 to TRBJ1-3, with D unclear. The CDR3 loop spans 15 amino acids. The V and J ends lost 4 bases and 1 base respectively, with 14 bases between them. In germline, CDR1 is GTSNPN, CDR2 SVGIG (reference sequence). The CDR3 DNA follows: TGTGCCTGGACCCCGGCGGGGAAGTCTGGAAACACCATATATTTT. It specifies CAWTPAGKSGNTIYF.

The rearrangement joins TRBV7-9 to TRBJ1-1; D is possibly TRBD1 (6 bases). Looked up from germline, CDR1 is SEHNR and CDR2 is FQNEAQ (reference sequence). V was pared by 5 bases and J by 2 bases, with 9 bases between. The CDR3 is 13 residues long. As DNA, the CDR3 is TGTGCCAGCAGCCAACAGGGTAACACTGAAGCTTTCTTT. It yields the protein CASSQQGNTEAFF.

The sample holds one count of this clone. The chain couples TRBV30 to TRBJ2-3, with 8 bases identical to TRBD2. The CDR3 sequence is 18 residues long. Per the germline V gene, CDR1 is GTSNPN and CDR2 is SVGIG (reference sequence). Trimming removed 3 bases from V and 0 bases from J; junction bases left unmatched: 14. The CDR3 spells CAWSEGVAGPTSTDTQYF. The CDR3 DNA is TGTGCCTGGAGCGAGGGGGTAGCGGGGCCCACTAGCACAGATACGCAGTATTTT. The variable domain in full, with the rest retrieved from reference TRBV30 and TRBJ2-3, is SQTIHQWPATLVQPVGSPLSLECTVEGTSNPNLYWYRQAAGRGLQLLFYSVGIGQISSEVPQNLSASRPQDRQFILSSKKLLLSDSGFYLCAWSEGVAGPTSTDTQYFGPGTRLTVL.

The rearrangement uses TRBV5-1 and TRBJ2-5; 10 positions match TRBD2. V lost 3 bases and J lost 4; bases outside the gene matches: 6. The CDR3 is 15 residues long. Germline CDR1 is SGHRS and CDR2 is YFSETQ. The CDR3 loop reads CASSSLAGVAETQYF. CDR3 DNA: TGCGCCAGCAGCTCCCTAGCGGGAGTAGCAGAGACCCAGTACTTC. Variable domain in full (rest from reference TRBV5-1 and TRBJ2-5): KAGVTQTPRYLIKTRGQQVTLSCSPISGHRSVSWYQQTPGQGLQFLFEYFSETQRNKGNFPGRFSGRQFSNSRSEMNVSTLELGDSALYLCASSSLAGVAETQYFGPGTRLLVL.

The chain combines TRBV6-5 with TRBJ2-1; 11 bases align to TRBD2. CDR1 is MNHEY and CDR2 is SVGAGI in the germline V gene. The V segment lost 6 bases and the J segment 9 bases; nucleotides outside the gene matches: 4. This CDR3 is built from 13 residues. CDR3 residues: CASRMTSGIEQFF. The DNA of the CDR3 is TGTGCCAGCAGGATGACTAGCGGGATTGAGCAGTTCTTC.

The J gene is TRBJ2-1, the V gene TRBV27; 10 bases are shared with TRBD2. The CDR3 is 15 residues long. CDR1 is MNHEY, CDR2 SMNVEV, per germline (reference sequence). The V gene end was trimmed by 4 bases and the J gene end by 7 bases; junction bases not matched to a gene: 7. The CDR3 sequence: CASSSAGGPYNEQFF. In DNA form, the CDR3 reads TGTGCCAGCAGTTCAGCGGGAGGGCCTTATAATGAGCAGTTCTTC.

The V gene is TRBV10-1, the J gene TRBJ2-3, with D maybe TRBD2 (6 bases). Germline V gene lookup returns CDR1 WNHNN and CDR2 SYGVQD (reference sequence). The CDR3 has 15 residues. Deletions cut 3 bases from V and 6 bases from J, with 16 bases between. This CDR3 reads CASSEGGLLGDTQYF. The CDR3 DNA reads TGCGCCAGCAGTGAAGGAGGGCTCCTAGGGGATACGCAGTATTTT.

The chain joins TRBV23-1 to TRBJ1-5; no definite D call. TRBV23-1 is marked as an open reading frame, function uncertain. The ends were cut back, 0 bases at V and 2 bases at J, with 8 bases in the middle. The CDR3 has 15 residues. Here the CDR3 reads CASSQSTRGNQPQHF. CDR3 coding DNA: TGCGCCAGCAGTCAATCGACGAGGGGCAATCAGCCCCAGCATTTT.

The chain joins TRBV7-3 to TRBJ1-2; tentatively, D is TRBD1 (6 bases). From germline, CDR1 is SGHTA and CDR2 FQGTGA. V shed 0 bases and J shed 7 bases, with 12 bases lying between them. The CDR3 has 14 amino acids. CDR3 sequence reads: CASSLTAGAGGYTF. In DNA, the CDR3 is TGTGCCAGCAGCTTAACGGCAGGGGCCGGTGGCTACACCTTC.

The rearrangement uses TRBV11-2 and TRBJ2-7; 9 nucleotides align to TRBD1. The germline V gene encodes CDR1 SGHAT and CDR2 FQNNGV. This CDR3 has 14 residues. V shed 6 bases, J shed 6 bases, and the junction held 9 bases outside the gene matches. In DNA form, the CDR3 reads TGTGCCAGCAGTCCACAGGGGGCTTCTATCGAGCAGTACTTC. Translated: CASSPQGASIEQYF.

The genes are TRBV7-6 and TRBJ1-4; 11 bases fit TRBD1. The CDR3 runs 16 residues. The trim removed 6 bases at V and 6 bases at J, leaving 9 bases unmatched. The germline V gene encodes CDR1 SGHVS and CDR2 FNYEAQ. In DNA, the CDR3 is TGTGCCAGCAGTAAGAGCCTGGGACAGGGGGATGAAAAACTGTTTTTT. Protein: CASSKSLGQGDEKLFF. Full variable domain (remainder filled in from reference TRBV7-6 and TRBJ1-4): GAGVSQSPRYKVTKRGQDVALRCDPISGHVSLYWYRQALGQGPEFLTYFNYEAQQDKSGLPNDRFSAERPEGSISTLTIQRTEQRDSAMYRCASSKSLGQGDEKLFFGSGTQLSVL.